A selection of T cell receptor beta chains follows, all from one sample in a study of T cell repertoires in cytomegalovirus infection. No antigen has been identified for these receptors. Via MiXCR, TCRdb re-called the reads, giving one row per CDR3 protein. The sample lists some 940,000 distinct CDR3 sequences; 31% were seen once. Here the sequenced sample was cultured CD8+ T cells from PBMCs, taken from culture after CMV antigen stimulation. All receptors derive from a human donor in good health (CMV status not recorded). Some clones in this sample may be carry-over from other donors' samples. Each CDR3 is given with its conserved first and last residue. The D gene is left open where the match is weak. Some rows have no size entry. The others give once, few or many, or a class for an expanded clone.

abundance	v_gene	j_gene	d_gene	CDR3aa	CDR3nt
.	TRBV25-1	TRBJ1-2	TRBD1	CASSELVDREDGYTF	TGTGCCAGCAGTGAATTGGTCGACAGGGAGGACGGCTACACCTTC
few	TRBV7-6	TRBJ2-7	TRBD2	CASSLELGVGSGETYEQYF	TGTGCCAGCAGCTTAGAATTGGGGGTTGGTAGCGGGGAGACCTACGAGCAGTACTTC
few	TRBV5-4	TRBJ2-5	TRBD2	CASSTSGGLYF	TGTGCCAGCAGCACTAGCGGGGGGCTCTACTTC
many	TRBV12-3/TRBV12-4	TRBJ2-5	.	CASSDPPKETQYF	TGTGCCAGCAGTGACCCCCCTAAGGAGACCCAGTACTTC
many	TRBV7-3	TRBJ2-3	TRBD2	CASSPLAGATDTQYF	TGTGCCAGCAGCCCACTAGCGGGGGCCACAGATACGCAGTATTTT
.	TRBV9	TRBJ2-3	.	CASSVGDARLRDDSTDTQYF	TGTGCCAGCAGCGTAGGCGACGCCCGCCTCCGGGACGACAGCACAGATACGCAGTATTTT
.	TRBV6-2/TRBV6-3	TRBJ2-7	TRBD1	CASSPISGQSPYEQYF	TGTGCCAGCAGTCCGATTTCGGGACAGAGCCCCTACGAGCAGTACTTC
.	TRBV24-1	TRBJ2-2	.	CATSDPRRGPGELFF	TGTGCCACCAGTGACCCCCGAAGGGGTCCCGGGGAGCTGTTTTTT
.	TRBV14	TRBJ2-2	.	CASSQLPSDNTGELFF	TGTGCCAGCAGCCAACTTCCTAGCGACAACACCGGGGAGCTGTTTTTT
many	TRBV11-1	TRBJ2-1	TRBD2	CASSTGRASGDNEQFF	TGTGCCAGCAGCACCGGTCGTGCTAGCGGGGACAATGAGCAGTTCTTC
many	TRBV7-6	TRBJ2-5	TRBD1	CASSPKPGQGGETQYF	TGTGCCAGCAGCCCAAAGCCAGGACAGGGTGGAGAGACCCAGTACTTC
few	TRBV10-3	TRBJ2-3	.	CAISESTTGTDTQYF	TGTGCCATCAGTGAGTCGACGACGGGCACAGATACGCAGTATTTT
many	TRBV12-3/TRBV12-4	TRBJ1-2	.	CASRRGPAGYGYTF	TGTGCCAGCAGACGAGGTCCGGCCGGGTATGGCTACACCTTC
.	TRBV27	TRBJ2-1	TRBD2	CASSRQAGGPGEQFF	TGTGCCAGCAGTCGACAAGCGGGGGGGCCTGGTGAGCAGTTCTTC
.	TRBV18	TRBJ1-4	TRBD1	CVSSPPGQLNEKLFF	TGTGTCAGCTCACCACCGGGACAGCTAAATGAAAAACTGTTTTTT
.	TRBV5-1	TRBJ2-7	.	CASSFSRDPFHQESYEQYF	TGCGCCAGCAGCTTCTCCCGGGACCCATTCCATCAGGAGTCATACGAGCAGTACTTC
.	TRBV29-1	TRBJ2-1	.	CSVLGGQPEQFF	TGCAGCGTTTTAGGGGGTCAACCTGAGCAGTTCTTC
.	TRBV27	TRBJ1-2	.	CASSFLANYGYTF	TGTGCCAGCAGTTTTTTAGCTAACTATGGCTACACCTTC
few	TRBV20-1	TRBJ1-6	TRBD1	CSATDRGLRNSPLHF	TGCAGTGCTACGGACAGGGGGCTCCGGAATTCACCCCTCCACTTT
.	TRBV5-8	TRBJ2-1	.	CASRLIGEAYNEQFF	TGTGCCAGCAGATTAATAGGGGAGGCCTACAATGAGCAGTTCTTC
many	TRBV7-6	TRBJ2-3	.	CASSLAITRDTQYF	TGTGCCAGCAGCTTAGCGATCACTAGGGATACGCAGTATTTT
.	TRBV7-2	TRBJ2-1	TRBD1	CASSLANRGRPYNEQFF	TGTGCCAGCAGCTTAGCTAACAGGGGGCGACCCTACAATGAGCAGTTCTTC
.	TRBV4-1	TRBJ1-2	.	CASSQSPGLYYGYTF	TGCGCCAGCAGCCAATCCCCGGGACTCTACTATGGCTACACCTTC
many	TRBV7-9	TRBJ2-1	TRBD1	CASSLGTGGIF	TGTGCCAGCAGCTTGGGGACAGGAGGAATCTTC
.	TRBV7-6	TRBJ1-2	.	CASSPVSLGLYQDGYTF	TGTGCCAGCAGCCCCGTATCCCTCGGACTCTACCAAGATGGCTACACCTTC
.	TRBV4-1	TRBJ2-3	.	CASSQGEDYPNLDTQYF	TGTGCCAGCAGCCAAGGGGAAGACTACCCTAATTTAGATACGCAGTATTTT
few	TRBV7-8	TRBJ2-7	.	CASSLGTQTYEQYF	TGTGCCAGCAGCTTAGGGACCCAGACCTACGAGCAGTACTTC
.	TRBV6-1	TRBJ2-1	TRBD2	CASIDPGLESYNEQFF	TGTGCCAGTATTGACCCGGGACTAGAGTCCTACAATGAGCAGTTCTTC
.	TRBV7-3	TRBJ2-1	TRBD2	CASSPTLAVYNEQFF	TGTGCCAGCAGCCCTACGCTAGCGGTCTACAATGAGCAGTTCTTC
.	TRBV6-2/TRBV6-3	TRBJ1-5	.	CASRTGGALGEPQHF	TGTGCCAGCAGGACCGGAGGGGCGCTGGGGGAGCCCCAGCATTTT
many	TRBV4-1	TRBJ1-3	.	CASSQEYGGPGRGNTIYF	TGCGCCAGCAGCCAAGAATATGGGGGCCCCGGAAGAGGAAACACCATATATTTT
.	TRBV19	TRBJ2-2	.	CASSIYGVNTGELFF	TGTGCCAGTAGTATTTATGGGGTAAACACCGGGGAGCTGTTTTTT
few	TRBV12-3/TRBV12-4	TRBJ1-1	.	CASSPPRGSALMNTEAFF	TGTGCCAGCAGTCCACCCCGAGGCAGTGCCCTCATGAACACTGAAGCTTTCTTT
.	TRBV19	TRBJ2-7	.	CASSIGMGQFEQYF	TGTGCCAGTAGTATAGGCATGGGGCAGTTCGAGCAGTACTTC
.	TRBV28	TRBJ2-3	.	CASSFWEARTDTQYF	TGTGCCAGCAGTTTTTGGGAGGCTCGCACAGATACGCAGTATTTT
once	TRBV19	TRBJ1-2	.	CASSPRRDQRYGYTF	TGTGCCAGTAGTCCCCGCCGGGACCAGAGGTATGGCTACACCTTC
.	TRBV7-4	TRBJ2-2	.	CASTPTQTVTGELFF	TGTGCCAGCACCCCGACTCAAACGGTGACCGGGGAGCTGTTTTTT
many	TRBV2	TRBJ2-3	.	CAWREGGTDTQYF	TGTGCCTGGAGGGAGGGGGGAACAGATACGCAGTATTTT
.	TRBV12-3/TRBV12-4	TRBJ1-2	TRBD1	CASSSTGGAGSGYTF	TGTGCCAGCAGTTCTACAGGGGGCGCTGGAAGTGGCTACACCTTC
.	TRBV2	TRBJ2-1	.	CASSEALNNYNEQFF	TGTGCCAGCAGTGAAGCGCTAAACAACTACAATGAGCAGTTCTTC
few	TRBV6-5	TRBJ2-1	TRBD2	CASRPAGGPLGEQFF	TGTGCCAGCAGACCAGCGGGGGGGCCTCTTGGTGAGCAGTTCTTC
.	TRBV5-4	TRBJ2-1	.	CASSPLPGGDFYNEQFF	TGTGCCAGCAGCCCCCTTCCCGGCGGGGATTTTTACAATGAGCAGTTCTTC
.	TRBV7-6	TRBJ2-1	TRBD1	CASSLESGTGKLDEQFF	TGTGCTAGCAGCTTGGAGTCCGGGACAGGGAAGCTGGATGAGCAGTTCTTC
many	TRBV7-9	TRBJ1-1	TRBD1	CASSWDRDTEAFF	TGTGCCAGCAGCTGGGACAGGGACACTGAAGCTTTCTTT
.	TRBV19	TRBJ1-1	.	CASSFPSGAFF	TGTGCCAGTAGTTTTCCGTCGGGAGCTTTCTTT
.	TRBV12-3/TRBV12-4	TRBJ2-2	TRBD2	CASSLGTSGGKNTGELFF	TGTGCCAGCAGTCTGGGGACTAGCGGGGGGAAGAACACCGGGGAGCTGTTTTTT
.	TRBV19	TRBJ2-1	.	CASHLDGSSYNEQFF	TGTGCCAGTCACCTTGACGGAAGCTCCTACAATGAGCAGTTCTTC
few	TRBV7-9	TRBJ1-5	TRBD1	CASTQGEGPQHF	TGTGCCAGCACACAGGGGGAAGGGCCCCAGCATTTT